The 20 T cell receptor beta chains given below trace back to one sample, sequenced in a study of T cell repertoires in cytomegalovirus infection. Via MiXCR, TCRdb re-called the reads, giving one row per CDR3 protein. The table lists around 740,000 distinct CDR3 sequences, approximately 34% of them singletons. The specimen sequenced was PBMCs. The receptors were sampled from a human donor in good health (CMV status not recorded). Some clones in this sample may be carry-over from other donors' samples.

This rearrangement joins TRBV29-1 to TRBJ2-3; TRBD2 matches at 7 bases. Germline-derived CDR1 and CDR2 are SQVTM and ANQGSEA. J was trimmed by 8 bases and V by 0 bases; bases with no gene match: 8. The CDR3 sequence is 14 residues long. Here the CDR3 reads CSVEDGAGRGTQYF. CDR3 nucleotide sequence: TGCAGCGTTGAAGATGGCGCAGGGAGGGGTACGCAGTATTTT.

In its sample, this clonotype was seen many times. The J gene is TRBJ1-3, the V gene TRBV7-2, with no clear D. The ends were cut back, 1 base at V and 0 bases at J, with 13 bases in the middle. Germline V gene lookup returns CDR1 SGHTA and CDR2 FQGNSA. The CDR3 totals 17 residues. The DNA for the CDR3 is TGTGCCAGCAGCTTAGTCAGTTTAAGGTCCTCTGGAAACACCATATATTTT. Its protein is CASSLVSLRSSGNTIYF.

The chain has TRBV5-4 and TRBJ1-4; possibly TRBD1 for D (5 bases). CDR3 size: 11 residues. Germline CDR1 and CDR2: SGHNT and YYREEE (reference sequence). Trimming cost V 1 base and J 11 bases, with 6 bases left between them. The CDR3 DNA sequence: TGTGCCAGCAGCTTGCGGGACAAACTGTTTTTT. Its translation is CASSLRDKLFF.

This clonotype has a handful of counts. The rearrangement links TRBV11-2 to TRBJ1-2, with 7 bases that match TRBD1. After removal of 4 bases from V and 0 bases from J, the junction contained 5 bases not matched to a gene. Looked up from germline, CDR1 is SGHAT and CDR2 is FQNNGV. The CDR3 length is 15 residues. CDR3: CASSSQGPANYGYTF. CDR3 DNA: TGTGCCAGCAGCTCACAGGGGCCCGCTAACTATGGCTACACCTTC.

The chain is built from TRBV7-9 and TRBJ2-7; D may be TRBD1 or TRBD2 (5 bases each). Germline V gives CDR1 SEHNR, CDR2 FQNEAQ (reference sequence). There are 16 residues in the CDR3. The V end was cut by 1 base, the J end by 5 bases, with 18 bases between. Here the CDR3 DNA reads TGTGCCAGCAGCTTAGTGGGGACCCTGGGGGAAAACGAGCAGTACTTC. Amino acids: CASSLVGTLGENEQYF.

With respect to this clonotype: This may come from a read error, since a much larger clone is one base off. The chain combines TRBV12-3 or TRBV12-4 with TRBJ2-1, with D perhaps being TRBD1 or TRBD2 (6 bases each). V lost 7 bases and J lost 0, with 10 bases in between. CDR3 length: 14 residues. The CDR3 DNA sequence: TGTGCCAGCAATTGGGGGGCCTCCTACAATGAGCAGTTCTTC. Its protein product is CASNWGASYNEQFF.

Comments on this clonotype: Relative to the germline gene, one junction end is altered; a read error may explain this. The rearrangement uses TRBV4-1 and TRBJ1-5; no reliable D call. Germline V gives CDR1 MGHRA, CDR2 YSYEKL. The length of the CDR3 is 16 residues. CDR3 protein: CASSQATVAGNQPQHF. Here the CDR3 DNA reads TGCGCAAGCAGCCAGGCTACAGTGGCGGGCAATCAGCCCCAGCATTTT.

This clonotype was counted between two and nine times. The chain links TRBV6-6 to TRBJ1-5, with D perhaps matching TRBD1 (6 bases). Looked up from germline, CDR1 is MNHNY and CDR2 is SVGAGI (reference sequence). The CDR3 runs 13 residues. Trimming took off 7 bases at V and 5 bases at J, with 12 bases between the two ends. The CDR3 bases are TGTGCCAGCACCCCAGGGGCCCATCAGCCCCAGCATTTT. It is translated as CASTPGAHQPQHF.

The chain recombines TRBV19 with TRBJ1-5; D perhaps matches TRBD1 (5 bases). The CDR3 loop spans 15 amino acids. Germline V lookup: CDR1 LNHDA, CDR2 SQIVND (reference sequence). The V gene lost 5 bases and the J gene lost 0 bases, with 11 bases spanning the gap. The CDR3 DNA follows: TGTGCCAGTAGTGTGACAGTAGGTAGCAATCAGCCCCAGCATTTT. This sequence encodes CASSVTVGSNQPQHF. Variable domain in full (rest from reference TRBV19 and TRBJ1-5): DGGITQSPKYLFRKEGQNVTLSCEQNLNHDAMYWYRQDPGQGLRLIYYSQIVNDFQKGDIAEGYSVSREKKESFPLTVTSAQKNPTAFYLCASSVTVGSNQPQHFGDGTRLSIL.

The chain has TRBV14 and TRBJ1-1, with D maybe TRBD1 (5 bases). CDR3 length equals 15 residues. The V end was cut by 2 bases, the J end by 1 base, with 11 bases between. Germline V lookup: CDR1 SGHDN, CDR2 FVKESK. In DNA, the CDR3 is TGTGCCAGCAGCCAATATGGGGCTGCGAACACTGAAGCTTTCTTT. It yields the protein CASSQYGAANTEAFF. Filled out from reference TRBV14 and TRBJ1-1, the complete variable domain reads EAGVTQFPSHSVIEKGQTVTLRCDPISGHDNLYWYRRVMGKEIKFLLHFVKESKQDESGMPNNRFLAERTGGTYSTLKVQPAELEDSGVYFCASSQYGAANTEAFFGQGTRLTVV.

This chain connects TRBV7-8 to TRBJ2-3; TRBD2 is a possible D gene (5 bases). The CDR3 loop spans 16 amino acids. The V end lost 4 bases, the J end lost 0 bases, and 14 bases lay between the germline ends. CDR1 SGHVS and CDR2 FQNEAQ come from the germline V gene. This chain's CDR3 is CASSSLAGLSTDTQYF. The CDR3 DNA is TGTGCCAGCAGCTCCCTTGCGGGTCTCAGCACAGATACGCAGTATTTT.

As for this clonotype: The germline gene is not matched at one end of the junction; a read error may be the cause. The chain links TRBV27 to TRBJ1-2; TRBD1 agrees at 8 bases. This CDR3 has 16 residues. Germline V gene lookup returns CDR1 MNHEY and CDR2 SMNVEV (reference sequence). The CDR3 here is CASSPTLRQGSYGYNF. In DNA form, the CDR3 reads TGTGCCAGCAGCCCAACGCTCCGACAGGGGAGCTATGGCTACAACTTC.

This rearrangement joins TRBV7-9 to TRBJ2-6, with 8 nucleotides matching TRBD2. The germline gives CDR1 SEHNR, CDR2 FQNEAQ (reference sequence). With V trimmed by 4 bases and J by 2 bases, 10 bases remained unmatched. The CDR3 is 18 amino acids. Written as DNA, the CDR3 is TGTGCCAGCAGCTCCAACCGAGCGGGAGTCCCTGGGGCCAACGTCCTGACTTTC. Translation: CASSSNRAGVPGANVLTF.

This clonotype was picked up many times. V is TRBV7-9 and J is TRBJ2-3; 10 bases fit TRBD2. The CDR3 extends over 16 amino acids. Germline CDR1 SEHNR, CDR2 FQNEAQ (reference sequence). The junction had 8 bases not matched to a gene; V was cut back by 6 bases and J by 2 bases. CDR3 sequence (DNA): TGTGCCAGCAGTTTGGTACTAGCGGGATCCACAGATACGCAGTATTTT. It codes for CASSLVLAGSTDTQYF.

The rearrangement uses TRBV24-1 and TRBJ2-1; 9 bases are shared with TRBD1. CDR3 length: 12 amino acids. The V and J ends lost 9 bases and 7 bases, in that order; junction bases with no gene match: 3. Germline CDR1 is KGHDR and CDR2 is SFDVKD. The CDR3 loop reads CATRDRANEQFF. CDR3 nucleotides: TGTGCCACCCGGGACAGGGCAAATGAGCAGTTCTTC.

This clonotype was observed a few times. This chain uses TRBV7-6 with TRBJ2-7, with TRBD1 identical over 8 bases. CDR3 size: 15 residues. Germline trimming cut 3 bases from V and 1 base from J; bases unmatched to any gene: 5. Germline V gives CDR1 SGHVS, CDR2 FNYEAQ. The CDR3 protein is CASSFGTGVSYEQYF. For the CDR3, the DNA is TGTGCCAGCAGCTTTGGGACAGGAGTTTCCTACGAGCAGTACTTC.

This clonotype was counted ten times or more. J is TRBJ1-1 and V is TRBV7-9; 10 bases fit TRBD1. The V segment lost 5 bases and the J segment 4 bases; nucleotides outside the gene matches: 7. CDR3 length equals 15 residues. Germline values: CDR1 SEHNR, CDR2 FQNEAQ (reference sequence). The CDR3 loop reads CASSPRQGAATEAFF. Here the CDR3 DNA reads TGTGCCAGCAGCCCGCGACAGGGGGCGGCCACTGAAGCTTTCTTT.

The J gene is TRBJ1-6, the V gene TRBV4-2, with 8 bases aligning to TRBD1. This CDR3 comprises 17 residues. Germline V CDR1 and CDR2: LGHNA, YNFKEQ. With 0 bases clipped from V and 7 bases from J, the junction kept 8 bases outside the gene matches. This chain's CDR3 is CASSQDRRGRLNSPLHF. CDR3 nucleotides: TGTGCCAGCAGCCAAGATCGCAGGGGGCGCCTGAATTCACCCCTCCACTTT.

CDR3 residues: CSARQQQGSDTEAFF. The CDR3 coding sequence is TGCAGTGCTAGACAGCAACAGGGGTCGGACACTGAAGCTTTCTTT. The chain combines TRBV20-1 with TRBJ1-1; 7 positions match TRBD1. The CDR3 totals 15 residues. Germline CDR1 and CDR2: DFQATT and SNEGSKA (reference sequence). J was trimmed by 3 bases and V by 2 bases; bases with no gene match: 9.

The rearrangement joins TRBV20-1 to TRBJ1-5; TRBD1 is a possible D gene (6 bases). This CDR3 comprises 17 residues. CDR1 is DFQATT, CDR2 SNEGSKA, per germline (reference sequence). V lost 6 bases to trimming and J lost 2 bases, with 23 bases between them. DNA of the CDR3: TGCAGTGCCACTCGGGGGAGGGGGGCTCGCGGCAATCAGCCCCAGCATTTT. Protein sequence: CSATRGRGARGNQPQHF.